These 25 T cell receptor beta chains came from one sample sequenced in a study of CD8 T cells in Susac syndrome. RNA in amounts of roughly 0.45 to 1 ug was reverse transcribed with random hexamers. TCRdb re-called the immunoSEQ multiplex PCR reads through MiXCR, storing one row per CDR3 protein. The profile covers about 200,000 distinct CDR3 sequences, with 90% to 95% appearing a single time and under 0.095% taken by the ten largest. Sequencing used CD4+ T cells from PBMCs. These TCRs come from a human donor with multiple sclerosis.

This chain connects TRBV20-1 to TRBJ1-5; TRBD1 is a possible D gene (5 bases). V gave up 2 bases and J gave up 7 bases, with 12 bases separating them. This CDR3 has 13 amino acids. The germline V gene encodes CDR1 DFQATT and CDR2 SNEGSKA (reference sequence). The CDR3 region is CSARKGGDQPQHF. CDR3 in DNA: TGCAGTGCTAGAAAAGGAGGGGACCAGCCCCAGCATTTT.

In this sample, this clonotype turned up once. V and J are TRBV2 and TRBJ2-7, with unresolved D. CDR1 SNHLY and CDR2 FYNNEI come from the germline V gene. The CDR3 is 12 residues long. V shed 7 bases and J shed 2 bases, with 9 bases lying between them. CDR3 residues: CASIEQTYEQYF. The CDR3 nucleotides are TGTGCCAGCATCGAACAGACCTACGAGCAGTACTTC. The variable domain in full, with the rest retrieved from reference TRBV2 and TRBJ2-7, is EPEVTQTPSHQVTQMGQEVILRCVPISNHLYFYWYRQILGQKVEFLVSFYNNEISEKSEIFDDQFSVERPDGSNFTLKIRSTKLEDSAMYFCASIEQTYEQYFGPGTRLTVT.

Only a few counts were recorded for this clonotype. V usage is TRBV7-9 and J usage is TRBJ2-3, with D unresolved. Trimming pared 3 bases from V and 3 bases from J, leaving 7 bases between. Germline V gene sequence: CDR1 SEHNR, CDR2 FQNEAQ (reference sequence). This CDR3 is built from 13 residues. The CDR3 DNA reads as TGTGCCAGCAGCTTGGATCCAACAGATACGCAGTATTTT. It yields the protein CASSLDPTDTQYF.

The V and J genes are TRBV20-1 and TRBJ2-7; maybe TRBD2 (6 bases). Trimming left V 7 bases short and J 1 base short, with 14 bases between. The CDR3 extends over 13 amino acids. Per the germline V gene, CDR1 is DFQATT and CDR2 is SNEGSKA (reference sequence). The chain's CDR3 is CSGLGAPSYEQYF. The CDR3 bases are TGCAGTGGACTAGGAGCCCCATCCTACGAGCAGTACTTC.

Here the CDR3 DNA reads TGTGCCAGCAGCCAAGATCCCGTCTGGGAGCAGTACTTC. Its translation is CASSQDPVWEQYF. The rearrangement uses TRBV3-1 and TRBJ2-7; D uncertain. Germline-derived CDR1 and CDR2 are LGHDT and YNNKEL (reference sequence). Trimming shortened V by 0 bases and J by 7 bases, and 10 bases separated the two germline ends. The CDR3 is 13 amino acids.

The rearrangement uses TRBV12-3 or TRBV12-4 and TRBJ2-1, with D uncertain. The CDR3 runs 12 residues. Deletions cut 5 bases from V and 14 bases from J, with 16 bases between. CDR3 loop: CASSDSWGREFF. The CDR3 region has the DNA TGTGCCAGCAGTGACTCGTGGGGTAGGGAGTTCTTC.

The chain's CDR3 is CAWGHGTKNGYTF. The DNA for the CDR3 is TGTGCCTGGGGTCATGGGACAAAAAACGGCTACACCTTC. The V and J genes are TRBV30 and TRBJ1-2; the D gene is possibly TRBD1 (6 bases). Trimming pared 5 bases from V and 8 bases from J, leaving 18 bases between. Germline CDR1 is GTSNPN and CDR2 is SVGIG (reference sequence). The CDR3 is made up of 13 amino acids.

The chain employs TRBV6-1 and TRBJ1-2, with D unresolved. CDR1 is MNHNS and CDR2 is SASEGT in the germline V gene. This CDR3 region has 14 residues. Trimming took 7 bases from V and 6 from J, leaving 18 bases between them. The CDR3 loop is CASTKRQEADGYTF. CDR3 in DNA: TGTGCCAGCACTAAGCGGCAGGAGGCGGATGGCTACACCTTC.

The V gene is TRBV7-3, the J gene TRBJ2-1; D ambiguous. V was pared by 4 bases and J by 5 bases, with 12 bases between. The CDR3 covers 14 residues. Per germline, CDR1 SGHTA and CDR2 FQGTGA. CDR3 nucleotide sequence: TGTGCCAGCAGCTACGGCAGTAGGGACAATGAGCAGTTCTTC. Protein: CASSYGSRDNEQFF.

The chain has TRBV9 and TRBJ1-1; D is undetermined. Germline assignment: CDR1 SGDLS and CDR2 YYNGEE. This CDR3 region has 13 residues. Trimming removed 0 bases at V and 3 bases at J, with 6 bases between. DNA for the CDR3: TGTGCCAGCAGCGTAGGAAGTTACACTGAAGCTTTCTTT. It encodes CASSVGSYTEAFF.

The chain has TRBV7-3 and TRBJ2-1; 7 bases are a match to TRBD2. In germline, CDR1 is SGHTA, CDR2 FQGTGA. The CDR3 extends over 15 amino acids. Trimming at V came to 5 bases and at J to 1 base, leaving 5 bases not matched to a gene. CDR3 sequence: CASSTAGDSYNEQFF. The DNA of the CDR3 is TGTGCCAGCAGCACCGCGGGAGATTCCTACAATGAGCAGTTCTTC.

V usage is TRBV3-1 and J usage is TRBJ2-7; 9 nucleotides match TRBD1. Trimming cost V 5 bases and J 4 bases; bases outside gene matches: 6. CDR3 length: 14 amino acids. The germline gives CDR1 LGHDT, CDR2 YNNKEL (reference sequence). The CDR3: CASSSGTGRYEQYF. Written as DNA, the CDR3 is TGTGCCAGCAGCTCAGGGACAGGGAGGTACGAGCAGTACTTC.

J is TRBJ2-5 and V is TRBV2, with D tentatively TRBD2 (6 bases). This CDR3 spans 14 amino acids. The V end was cut by 6 bases, the J end by 5 bases, with 16 bases between. Germline CDR1 is SNHLY and CDR2 is FYNNEI. This CDR3 is CASSTYGGFETQYF. The CDR3 DNA sequence: TGTGCCAGCAGCACATATGGGGGGTTTGAGACCCAGTACTTC.

The CDR3 DNA sequence: TGTGCCAGCAAGGGACAGGGGGCTGAAGAGACCCAGTACTTC. This gives the protein CASKGQGAEETQYF. The V and J genes are TRBV18 and TRBJ2-5, with 12 bases identical to TRBD1. This CDR3 region has 14 residues. J gave up 3 bases and V 8 bases, and 4 bases lay outside the gene matches. The germline gives CDR1 KGHSH, CDR2 LQKENI.

The chain employs TRBV5-1 and TRBJ2-7; 8 bases are shared with TRBD1. V was pared by 0 bases and J by 2 bases, with 1 base of the junction left unmatched. The germline gives CDR1 SGHRS, CDR2 YFSETQ. The CDR3 has 14 amino acids. CDR3 sequence (DNA): TGCGCCAGCAGCTTGGGACAGGGGCCCTACGAGCAGTACTTC. Translating gives CASSLGQGPYEQYF.

The CDR3 region has the DNA TGTGCCAGCAGCTTAGATTGGTCCTACAATGAGCAGTTCTTC. This codes for CASSLDWSYNEQFF. This chain uses TRBV11-2 with TRBJ2-1; the D is unclear. The CDR3 runs to 14 residues. V was cut by 0 bases and J by 1 base, with 4 bases left in between. Germline V gene lookup returns CDR1 SGHAT and CDR2 FQNNGV.

The chain links TRBV5-4 to TRBJ2-6, with unresolved D. The V gene lost 4 bases and the J gene lost 4 bases, with 9 bases spanning the gap. Germline loops: CDR1 SGHNT, CDR2 YYREEE (reference sequence). The CDR3 has 14 amino acids. As DNA, the CDR3 is TGTGCCAGCAGCCCGAAGGGAGGGGCCAACGTCCTGACTTTC. Translated, it gives CASSPKGGANVLTF.

This clonotype is a singleton in its sample. J is TRBJ2-1 and V is TRBV30; D may be TRBD1 or TRBD2 (6 bases each). Germline V gives CDR1 GTSNPN, CDR2 SVGIG (reference sequence). Trimming cost V 0 bases and J 6 bases, with 18 bases left between them. The CDR3 length is 16 residues. The CDR3 region is CAWSVGPGARSNEQFF. In DNA form, the CDR3 reads TGTGCCTGGAGTGTAGGGCCGGGGGCGAGGAGCAATGAGCAGTTCTTC.

The chain joins TRBV20-1 to TRBJ1-5; TRBD1 might be the D (5 bases). V was cut by 0 bases and J by 6 bases, with 18 bases left in between. Germline CDR1 reads DFQATT; CDR2 reads SNEGSKA (reference sequence). CDR3 length: 16 residues. This CDR3 reads CSARDRARGAGQPQHF. DNA of the CDR3: TGCAGTGCTAGAGATAGGGCACGGGGCGCAGGTCAGCCCCAGCATTTT.

The chain employs TRBV28 and TRBJ2-5; D is tentatively TRBD1 or TRBD2 (6 bases each). Germline V lookup: CDR1 MDHEN, CDR2 SYDVKM. V lost 2 bases and J lost 5, with 18 bases in between. The CDR3 consists of 16 residues. In DNA form, the CDR3 reads TGTGCCAGCAGTTTAGCGTCCGGGGGCGGCACGGAGACCCAGTACTTC. Its protein product is CASSLASGGGTETQYF.

CDR3 nucleotides: TGTGCCAGCAGCGAGGGGGACTTCACTTTCACAGATACGCAGTATTTT. This encodes CASSEGDFTFTDTQYF. V is TRBV7-2 and J is TRBJ2-3; D may match TRBD1 or TRBD2 (6 bases each). The CDR3 covers 16 residues. Germline V lookup: CDR1 SGHTA, CDR2 FQGNSA. V was trimmed by 5 bases and J by 2 bases, leaving 17 bases between them.

The genes are TRBV10-1 and TRBJ2-3; possible D gene TRBD2, 5 bases. Trimming removed 3 bases at V and 9 bases at J, with 13 bases between. Germline V gene lookup returns CDR1 WNHNN and CDR2 SYGVQD (reference sequence). The CDR3 spans 13 residues. The CDR3 loop is CASSEGGAGTQYF. In DNA form, the CDR3 reads TGCGCCAGCAGTGAAGGAGGAGCAGGCACGCAGTATTTT.

The chain is built from TRBV7-9 and TRBJ2-5; possibly TRBD2 for D (5 bases). This CDR3 has 13 residues. The germline V gene encodes CDR1 SEHNR and CDR2 FQNEAQ (reference sequence). V lost 2 bases and J 4 bases, leaving 8 bases between the germline ends. CDR3: CASSLMGRETQYF. The CDR3 nucleotides are TGTGCCAGCAGCTTAATGGGGAGAGAGACCCAGTACTTC.

The chain carries TRBV1 and TRBJ1-5; the table's D call TRBD1 went unverified against the DNA. TRBV1 is a pseudogene segment. The CDR3 spans 16 residues. The CDR3 DNA sequence: TGCACCAGCAGCCACCACCGGGACAGGGTTGGTCAGCCCCAGCATTTT. Translating it yields CTSSHHRDRVGQPQHF.

The genes are TRBV7-8 and TRBJ2-1; D is unclear. Germline V lookup: CDR1 SGHVS, CDR2 FQNEAQ. The V gene lost 4 bases and the J gene lost 0 bases, with 10 bases spanning the gap. The CDR3 contains 15 residues. Here the CDR3 DNA reads TGTGCCAGCAGCTCCTGGACCCGCTCCTACAATGAGCAGTTCTTC. Its translation is CASSSWTRSYNEQFF.